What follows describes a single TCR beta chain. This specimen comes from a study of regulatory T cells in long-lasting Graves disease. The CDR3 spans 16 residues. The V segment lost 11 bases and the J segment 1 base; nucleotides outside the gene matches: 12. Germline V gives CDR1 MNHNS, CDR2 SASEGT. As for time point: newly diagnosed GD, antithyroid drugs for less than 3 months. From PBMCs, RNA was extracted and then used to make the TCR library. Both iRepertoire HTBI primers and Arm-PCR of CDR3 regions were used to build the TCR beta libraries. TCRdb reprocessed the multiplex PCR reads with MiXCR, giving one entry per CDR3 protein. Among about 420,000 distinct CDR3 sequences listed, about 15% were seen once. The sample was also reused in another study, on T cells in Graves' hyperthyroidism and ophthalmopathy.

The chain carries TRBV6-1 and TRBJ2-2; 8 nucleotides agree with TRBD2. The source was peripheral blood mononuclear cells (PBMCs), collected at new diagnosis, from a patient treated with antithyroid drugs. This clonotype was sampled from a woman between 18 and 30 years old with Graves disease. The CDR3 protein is CASTAQLAENTGELFF. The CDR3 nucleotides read TGTGCCTCCACGGCCCAACTAGCGGAGAACACCGGGGAGCTGTTTTTT.